This entry is about one TCR beta chain. The target antigen is unknown. This sample is drawn from a study of long-term antiretroviral therapy in people with HIV. The study, taken as a whole, reports: The study collected no data on ART adherence, viral resistance or therapy changes. Clones that had undergone expansion before ART dominated the repertoire at all time points.

V was shortened by 4 bases and J by 1 base, with 10 bases between the two germline ends. This CDR3 spans 15 amino acids. Germline V CDR1 and CDR2: SNHLY, FYNNEI. With survey level as its setting, the immunoSEQ assay was v3.0. Using immunoSEQ multiplex PCR, the repertoire was profiled, and TCRdb retains in-frame clones only, with some absent. The table includes around 25,000 clones, about 80% detected once. Source: unsorted PBMCs, taken 1.1 years before starting antiretroviral therapy. The sequence came from a woman aged 40 to 49 with HIV. The rearrangement uses TRBV2 and TRBJ2-2, with D tentatively TRBD1 (6 bases). The CDR3 DNA is TGTGCCAGCAGTGTTCGCAGGGGGAACACCGGGGAGCTGTTTTTT. Its translation is CASSVRRGNTGELFF.